This TCR beta chain derives from a study of response to subunit inactivated influenza vaccine. A single record per CDR3 protein comes from TCRdb applying MiXCR to the RT-PCR reads. The repertoire holds 500,000 to 600,000 distinct CDR3 sequences, with 16% as singletons. CDR1 is MNHNS, CDR2 SASEGT, per germline. The CDR3 is made up of 12 amino acids. Trimming stripped 5 bases from V and 9 bases from J, with 13 bases between. Study-wide points: Few additional T cells are recruited per seasonal influenza vaccination, authors suggested.

Of note for this clonotype: Its antigen is as yet unknown.

Here the sequenced sample was CD4+ T cells sorted from PBMCs, taken roughly 24 months after vaccination. The gene calls are TRBV6-1 and TRBJ1-1; the D is unclear. This TCR was recovered from a man between 50 and 70 years old who received an inactivated influenza vaccine. The CDR3 here is CASSPRTGKAFF. CDR3 sequence (DNA): TGTGCCAGCAGTCCGCGGACTGGCAAAGCTTTCTTT.